The 29 T cell receptor beta chains in this list originate from one sample, sequenced in a study of T cell responses to AZD1222 COVID-19 vaccine. Here immunoSEQ multiplex PCR was the method, and the copy in TCRdb shows in-frame clones only, minus some. The table lists roughly 100,000 clones, roughly 87% of them singletons. This specimen was peripheral blood, taken 28 days after the second AZD1222 dose. The receptors here all came from an adult who received the AZD1222 COVID-19 vaccine.

The V gene is TRBV3-1 (or the pseudogene TRBV3-2), the J gene TRBJ1-5; no clear D gene. CDR3 size: 17 residues. CDR1 and CDR2 from the germline V gene are LGHDT and YNNKEL (reference sequence). The V end lost 0 bases, the J end lost 1 base, and 13 bases lay between the germline ends. The CDR3 bases are TGTGCCAGCAGCCAAGATGCTACCTTTCCCAGCAATCAGCCCCAGCATTTT. Its protein product is CASSQDATFPSNQPQHF.

The chain has TRBV9 and TRBJ2-2; no definite D call. Deletions cut 3 bases from V and 2 bases from J, with 2 bases between. The CDR3 totals 12 residues. CDR1 is SGDLS, CDR2 YYNGEE, per germline. CDR3 sequence: CASSANTGELFF. CDR3 DNA: TGTGCCAGCAGCGCTAACACCGGGGAGCTGTTTTTT.

The table lists this clone with a count of one. V gene TRBV19 combines with J gene TRBJ2-2; D gene ambiguous. CDR1 is LNHDA and CDR2 is SQIVND in the germline V gene (reference sequence). Deletions cut 7 bases from V and 0 bases from J, with 18 bases between. The CDR3 extends over 17 amino acids. CDR3 residues: CASIGITGPTNTGELFF. Written as DNA, the CDR3 is TGTGCCAGTATCGGTATCACTGGGCCAACGAACACCGGGGAGCTGTTTTTT.

The chain is built from TRBV18 and TRBJ1-1; D may be TRBD1 (5 bases). The CDR3 is 16 amino acids. The V end lost 3 bases, the J end lost 0 bases, and 14 bases lay between the germline ends. Germline V CDR1 and CDR2: KGHSH, LQKENI. CDR3 in DNA: TGTGCCAGCTCACCCGGGGGAACTGTAGTGAACACTGAAGCTTTCTTT. The encoded protein is CASSPGGTVVNTEAFF. Supplemented by reference TRBV18 and TRBJ1-1, the full variable domain reads NAGVMQNPRHLVRRRGQEARLRCSPMKGHSHVYWYRQLPEEGLKFMVYLQKENIIDESGMPKERFSAEFPKEGPSILRIQQVVRGDSAAYFCASSPGGTVVNTEAFFGQGTRLTVV.

The genes are TRBV11-3 and TRBJ2-3; D may be TRBD2 (6 bases). The CDR3 has 13 amino acids. Germline CDR1 is SGHNT and CDR2 is YENEEA. V dropped 1 base and J dropped 5 bases, with 7 bases sitting between them. The CDR3 coding sequence is TGTGCCAGCAGCTTAGGAGCGGGAGATACGCAGTATTTT. Protein sequence: CASSLGAGDTQYF.

The V and J genes are TRBV4-3 and TRBJ2-2; D is undetermined. The V gene lost 1 base and the J gene lost 0 bases, with 9 bases spanning the gap. Germline V lookup: CDR1 LGHNA, CDR2 YSLEER. The CDR3 has 16 amino acids. The CDR3 loop reads CASSQAVYPNTGELFF. In DNA, the CDR3 is TGCGCCAGCAGCCAAGCGGTGTATCCGAACACCGGGGAGCTGTTTTTT.

The chain joins TRBV6-5 to TRBJ2-7, with a possible D match to TRBD1 (6 bases). V was trimmed by 4 bases and J by 2 bases, leaving 9 bases between them. The germline V gene encodes CDR1 MNHEY and CDR2 SVGAGI. This CDR3 has 13 amino acids. CDR3 region: CASSSTGPYEQYF. In DNA, the CDR3 is TGTGCCAGCAGTTCCACAGGGCCCTACGAGCAGTACTTC.

The rearrangement joins TRBV10-3 to TRBJ1-5; TRBD1 might be the D (5 bases). V was trimmed by 3 bases and J by 0 bases, leaving 6 bases between them. CDR1 is ENHRY and CDR2 is SYGVKD in the germline V gene. The CDR3 spans 14 residues. This CDR3 reads CAISDRASNQPQHF. The CDR3 nucleotides are TGTGCCATCAGTGACAGGGCTAGCAATCAGCCCCAGCATTTT.

This chain joins TRBV6-2 or TRBV6-3 and TRBJ1-5, with 8 bases matching TRBD1. V lost 2 bases and J lost 4; bases outside the gene matches: 4. Looked up from germline, CDR1 is MNHEY and CDR2 is SVGEGT. CDR3 length: 15 residues. Written as DNA, the CDR3 is TGTGCCAGCAGTTACCCGGACAGGGTGAATCAGCCCCAGCATTTT. Its protein is CASSYPDRVNQPQHF.

This chain uses TRBV23-1 with TRBJ2-7, with D uncertain. TRBV23-1 falls under the ORF class, with uncertain function. The CDR3 contains 15 residues. The CDR3 protein is CDQAFTPVYGYEQYF. DNA for the CDR3: TGCGACCAGGCCTTTACTCCGGTGTATGGCTACGAGCAGTACTTC.

The V gene is TRBV24-1, the J gene TRBJ2-7; tentative D call: TRBD1 (5 bases). The V end lost 2 bases, the J end lost 5 bases, and 15 bases lay between the germline ends. Germline V CDR1 and CDR2: KGHDR, SFDVKD. The CDR3 loop spans 15 amino acids. CDR3 in amino acids: CATSDSLGPRDEQYF. CDR3 in DNA: TGTGCCACCAGTGATTCCTTGGGGCCTAGGGACGAGCAGTACTTC.

The rearrangement links TRBV18 to TRBJ1-4, with D perhaps TRBD1 (6 bases). The CDR3 loop spans 17 amino acids. Looked up from germline, CDR1 is KGHSH and CDR2 is LQKENI. V lost 3 bases and J 0 bases, leaving 14 bases between the germline ends. In nucleotides, the CDR3 is TGTGCCAGCTCACCTGGACAGACCGGGGCAACTAATGAAAAACTGTTTTTT. Its protein is CASSPGQTGATNEKLFF. Full variable domain (remainder filled in from reference TRBV18 and TRBJ1-4): NAGVMQNPRHLVRRRGQEARLRCSPMKGHSHVYWYRQLPEEGLKFMVYLQKENIIDESGMPKERFSAEFPKEGPSILRIQQVVRGDSAAYFCASSPGQTGATNEKLFFGSGTQLSVL.

This clone occurred a few times. V usage is TRBV7-9 and J usage is TRBJ2-7; TRBD1 agrees at 8 bases. Germline CDR1 reads SEHNR; CDR2 reads FQNEAQ (reference sequence). The CDR3 contains 15 residues. Trimming removed 4 bases from V and 5 bases from J; junction bases left unmatched: 10. The CDR3 bases are TGTGCCAGCAGCTCACGGACAGGGTTCTTGCACGAGCAGTACTTC. Its translation is CASSSRTGFLHEQYF.

This sequence joins TRBV7-2 and TRBJ1-1; D uncertain. The CDR3 loop spans 13 amino acids. V was cut by 5 bases and J by 0 bases, with 7 bases left in between. Germline V gene lookup returns CDR1 SGHTA and CDR2 FQGNSA. For the CDR3, the DNA is TGTGCCAGCAGCCCGGCGATGAACACTGAAGCTTTCTTT. Translating gives CASSPAMNTEAFF.

V and J are TRBV19 and TRBJ2-2; D perhaps matches TRBD2 (6 bases). Looked up from germline, CDR1 is LNHDA and CDR2 is SQIVND (reference sequence). This CDR3 is 17 amino acids long. The V end was cut by 1 base, the J end by 3 bases, with 15 bases between. The CDR3 coding sequence is TGTGCCAGTAGTATAGTTTGGGAGGATTTGGACACCGGGGAGCTGTTTTTT. This translates into CASSIVWEDLDTGELFF.

The CDR3 spells CASRTTGRTEAFF. In nucleotides, the CDR3 is TGTGCCAGCAGGACGACAGGGCGGACTGAAGCTTTCTTT. The rearrangement joins TRBV12-3 or TRBV12-4 to TRBJ1-1; 7 bases map to TRBD1. The CDR3 loop spans 13 amino acids. V lost 6 bases and J lost 5; bases outside the gene matches: 6.

A note on this clone: The sample contains more than one DNA sequence encoding this CDR3. The J gene is TRBJ1-5, the V gene TRBV7-9, with no clear D. V lost 0 bases and J lost 4, with 7 bases in between. Germline V lookup: CDR1 SEHNR, CDR2 FQNEAQ (reference sequence). This CDR3 contains 14 residues. CDR3 bases: TGTGCCAGCAGCTTAGCTGGCGGGAATCAGCCCCAGCATTTT. Translation gives CASSLAGGNQPQHF.

V usage is TRBV7-2 and J usage is TRBJ2-7; tentatively, D is TRBD2 (6 bases). V lost 1 base and J 2 bases, leaving 12 bases between the germline ends. Germline CDR1 and CDR2: SGHTA and FQGNSA. This CDR3 contains 15 residues. CDR3 DNA: TGTGCCAGCAGCTTAGGGGAGGTCGAAACCTACGAGCAGTACTTC. The encoded protein is CASSLGEVETYEQYF.

The chain joins TRBV12-3 or TRBV12-4 to TRBJ1-5; D remains unclear. The CDR3 is made up of 12 amino acids. V lost 1 base, J lost 6 bases, and 4 bases lay in between. CDR3 coding DNA: TGTGCCAGCAGTTTAGTCCTTCAGCCCCAGCATTTT. This encodes CASSLVLQPQHF.

The gene calls are TRBV7-2 and TRBJ2-5; 12 bases match TRBD2. The V segment lost 1 base and the J segment 5 bases; nucleotides outside the gene matches: 5. This CDR3 comprises 16 residues. Germline V CDR1 and CDR2: SGHTA, FQGNSA. The CDR3 loop reads CASSLVLAGGPETQYF. The CDR3 region has the DNA TGTGCCAGCAGCTTAGTCCTAGCGGGGGGGCCCGAGACCCAGTACTTC.

V gene TRBV15 combines with J gene TRBJ1-5, with D uncertain. Germline loops: CDR1 LNHNV, CDR2 YYDKDF (reference sequence). V lost 0 bases and J lost 4, with 7 bases in between. CDR3 length: 14 residues. The CDR3 sequence: CATSRDIGNQPQHF. CDR3 sequence (DNA): TGTGCCACCAGCAGAGATATAGGGAATCAGCCCCAGCATTTT.

The J gene is TRBJ2-2, the V gene TRBV5-1; unclear D gene. V dropped 1 base and J dropped 2 bases, with 9 bases sitting between them. Looked up from germline, CDR1 is SGHRS and CDR2 is YFSETQ. This CDR3 is built from 15 residues. CDR3 in amino acids: CASSLSLTNTGELFF. In DNA form, the CDR3 reads TGCGCCAGCAGCTTGAGTCTAACCAACACCGGGGAGCTGTTTTTT.

CDR3 protein: CASSPQQAVANTGELFF. The DNA for the CDR3 is TGTGCCAGCTCACCACAGCAGGCGGTAGCGAACACCGGGGAGCTGTTTTTT. The chain employs TRBV18 and TRBJ2-2; D is ambiguous. Trimming left V 1 base short and J 0 bases short, with 12 bases between. Germline CDR1 KGHSH, CDR2 LQKENI. CDR3 length: 17 amino acids.

The chain links TRBV9 to TRBJ1-4; possibly TRBD1 for D (5 bases). V dropped 6 bases and J dropped 3 bases, with 9 bases sitting between them. The CDR3 loop spans 13 amino acids. CDR1 and CDR2 from the germline V gene are SGDLS and YYNGEE. The CDR3 DNA reads TGTGCCAGCACCGGGGGGTCTAATGAAAAACTGTTTTTT. Its protein is CASTGGSNEKLFF.

The V and J genes are TRBV4-1 and TRBJ2-1; no clear D gene. V was pared by 1 base and J by 7 bases, with 8 bases between. The CDR3 has 13 residues. Germline values: CDR1 MGHRA, CDR2 YSYEKL. The CDR3 DNA reads as TGCGCCAGCAGCCAAGTCCTGGGGAATGAGCAGTTCTTC. Translating it yields CASSQVLGNEQFF.

The V call is TRBV6-5, the J call TRBJ2-5; 7 nucleotides agree with TRBD1. This CDR3 is 14 amino acids long. Germline V lookup: CDR1 MNHEY, CDR2 SVGAGI. V shed 2 bases, J shed 4 bases, and the junction held 4 bases outside the gene matches. DNA of the CDR3: TGTGCCAGCAGTTACCTCCGACAGGGAGAGACCCAGTACTTC. Translation gives CASSYLRQGETQYF.

The chain uses TRBV5-1 and TRBJ2-2, with 8 nucleotides matching TRBD1. Germline lookup yields CDR1 SGHRS and CDR2 YFSETQ. Trimming removed 4 bases from V and 2 bases from J; junction bases left unmatched: 7. The CDR3 consists of 16 residues. The CDR3 loop is CASSPRTGTNTGELFF. CDR3 in DNA: TGCGCCAGCAGCCCCAGGACAGGGACCAACACCGGGGAGCTGTTTTTT.

The chain employs TRBV18 and TRBJ2-3; D unresolved. Germline assignment: CDR1 KGHSH and CDR2 LQKENI. V was pared by 0 bases and J by 4 bases, with 17 bases between. CDR3 size: 17 residues. The CDR3 DNA sequence: TGTGCCAGCTCACCACCGGCATTGTTCCAGACGGCAGATACGCAGTATTTT. This encodes CASSPPALFQTADTQYF.

This chain connects TRBV18 to TRBJ2-7; 7 bases are shared with TRBD1. J gave up 2 bases and V 6 bases, and 10 bases lay outside the gene matches. The CDR3 totals 15 residues. Per the germline V gene, CDR1 is KGHSH and CDR2 is LQKENI. The CDR3 is CASSQRQGPTYEQYF. The CDR3 nucleotides are TGTGCCAGCTCGCAAAGACAGGGACCAACCTACGAGCAGTACTTC.